A single sample is the source of the 7 T cell receptor beta chains below, sequenced in a study of T-cell memory formation after mild COVID-19 (dated by TCRdb to 2020 to 2023). Preparation of the library involved 5' RACE. The sequencer listed for this sample is Illumina NovaSeq 6000. Using fastp trimming at Q25 and MiXCR clonotype assembly, TCRdb reanalyzed the public sequencing data and kept in-frame beta chains. One record per CDR3 amino acid sequence lists the most common genes and DNA. The sample yields over 450,000 distinct CDR3 sequences; around 21% were counted once. The biggest ten clones account for under 15% of the sample. The sample was PBMCs or a T cell subset sorted from them (not recorded which). Source of these receptors: an adult woman who had mild COVID-19 (a few samples of this study predate the infection). The sample titles of this study are shuffled in the database, so cell type and time point are left out; the donor was told from shared clones.

The gene calls are TRBV7-2 and TRBJ2-3; tentatively, D is TRBD1 (5 bases). This CDR3 spans 12 amino acids. With 2 bases removed from V and 10 bases from J, the gap between germline ends came to 10 bases. CDR1 SGHTA and CDR2 FQGNSA come from the germline V gene. The CDR3 sequence: CASSLLTVPQYF. CDR3 nucleotide sequence: TGTGCCAGCAGCTTATTGACAGTTCCGCAGTATTTT.

This clonotype was observed a handful of times. The V gene is TRBV9, the J gene TRBJ2-4; D unresolved. The V gene's germline CDR1 is SGDLS and CDR2 YYNGEE. The CDR3 contains 16 residues. V lost 0 bases to trimming and J lost 0 bases, with 10 bases between them. The CDR3 coding sequence is TGTGCCAGCAGCGTAGGTCGGGCGGTAGCCAAAAACATTCAGTACTTC. Translating gives CASSVGRAVAKNIQYF.

The table lists this clonotype with a few counts. The V and J genes are TRBV2 and TRBJ2-1, with TRBD1 as a possible D gene (5 bases). The V gene lost 8 bases and the J gene lost 7 bases, with 6 bases spanning the gap. Germline CDR1 SNHLY, CDR2 FYNNEI. The length of the CDR3 is 10 residues. This chain's CDR3 is CASQGNEQFF. The CDR3, as DNA: TGTGCCAGCCAGGGTAATGAGCAGTTCTTC.

The chain has TRBV3-1 and TRBJ1-4; unclear D gene. CDR1 LGHDT and CDR2 YNNKEL come from the germline V gene (reference sequence). The CDR3 is 11 residues long. Trimming removed 0 bases from V and 14 bases from J, with 7 bases in between. The CDR3 region is CASSQEGYLFF. CDR3 sequence (DNA): TGTGCCAGCAGCCAAGAAGGATACCTGTTTTTT.

This clonotype was detected only a few times. The V and J genes are TRBV4-2 and TRBJ1-2, with D unresolved. The CDR3 is 17 amino acids. Trimming pared 0 bases from V and 4 bases from J, leaving 18 bases between. The germline CDR1 and CDR2 sequences are LGHNA and YNFKEQ. The CDR3 DNA is TGTGCCAGCAGCCAAGATAATGGGTGGCCCGCTGGCTATGGCTACACCTTC. Its translation: CASSQDNGWPAGYGYTF.

This clonotype was detected a few times. The rearrangement links TRBV5-6 to TRBJ1-1; possible D gene TRBD1, 6 bases. CDR3 size: 15 residues. With 2 bases removed from V and 7 bases from J, the gap between germline ends came to 18 bases. The germline V gene has CDR1 SGHDT and CDR2 YYEEEE. CDR3 loop: CASSLLLLQGNEAFF. CDR3 nucleotides: TGTGCCAGCAGCTTATTGCTTCTGCAGGGGAATGAAGCTTTCTTT.

This rearrangement joins TRBV18 to TRBJ2-4; D may be TRBD1 or TRBD2 (6 bases each). Germline CDR1 KGHSH, CDR2 LQKENI. This CDR3 is 16 amino acids long. V was clipped by 3 bases and J by 0 bases, with 12 bases between them. The CDR3 nucleotides read TGTGCCAGCTCACCCCCTGGGGGGCTAGCCAAAAACATTCAGTACTTC. This translates into CASSPPGGLAKNIQYF.